This T cell receptor beta chain was sequenced in a study of technical replicates of blood from a handful of donors. The CDR3 runs to 14 residues. With V trimmed by 4 bases and J by 3 bases, 3 bases remained unmatched. Germline V gene data show CDR1 as SGHRS and CDR2 as YFSETQ. Only in-frame clones appear in the TCRdb table, and some are missing; sequencing was by immunoSEQ multiplex PCR. The table shows about 61,000 clones, with around 97% occurring only once. This TCR was sampled from a human donor in good health. The sequencing sample was made of T cells isolated from PBMCs. The J gene is TRBJ2-7, the V gene TRBV5-1; 11 nucleotides agree with TRBD2. As DNA, the CDR3 is TGCGCCAGCAGCCCGACTAGCGGGAACTACGAGCAGTACTTC. Its protein is CASSPTSGNYEQYF. The full variable domain, its missing parts supplied by reference TRBV5-1 and TRBJ2-7, is KAGVTQTPRYLIKTRGQQVTLSCSPISGHRSVSWYQQTPGQGLQFLFEYFSETQRNKGNFPGRFSGRQFSNSRSEMNVSTLELGDSALYLCASSPTSGNYEQYFGPGTRLTVT.